This TCR beta chain was captured in a study of T-cell memory formation after mild COVID-19. Turning to the study itself: The study found TCR clusters largely donor specific.

The CDR3 is 13 residues long. Germline CDR1 is SGHRS and CDR2 is YFSETQ. Comments on this clonotype: What it binds is not known. One junction end disagrees with the germline gene, perhaps due to a read error.

Study conclusions and caveats: Pre-infection memory held some responding clones, suggesting pre-existing cross-reactive T cells responded.

TCRdb redid the calling of the 5' RACE reads with MiXCR, one entry per CDR3 protein. The sample carries 400,000 to 500,000 distinct CDR3 sequences, approximately 18% recorded once. This sequence originates from a man younger than 30 who had mild COVID-19 (a few samples of this study predate the infection). Cell type and time point are not known. The chain joins TRBV5-1 to TRBJ2-5, with D tentatively TRBD1 or TRBD2 (5 bases each). The sequenced material came from PBMCs or a T cell subset sorted from them (not recorded which). The CDR3 sequence is CASILAWGETQYF. CDR3 DNA: TGCGCCAGCATCTTGGCCTGGGGGGAGACCCAGTACTTC.